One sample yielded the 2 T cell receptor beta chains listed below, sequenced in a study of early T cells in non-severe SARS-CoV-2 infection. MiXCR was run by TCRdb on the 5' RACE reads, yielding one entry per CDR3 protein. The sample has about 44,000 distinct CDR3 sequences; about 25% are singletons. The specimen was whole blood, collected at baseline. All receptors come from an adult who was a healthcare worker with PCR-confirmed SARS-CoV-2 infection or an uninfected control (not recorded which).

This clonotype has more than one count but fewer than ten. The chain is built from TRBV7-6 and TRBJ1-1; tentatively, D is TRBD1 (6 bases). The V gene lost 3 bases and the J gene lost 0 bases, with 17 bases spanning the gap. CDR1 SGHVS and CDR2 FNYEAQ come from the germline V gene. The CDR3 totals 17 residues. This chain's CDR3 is CASSFITGPRLNTEAFF. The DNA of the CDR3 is TGTGCCAGCAGCTTCATAACAGGGCCAAGATTGAACACTGAAGCTTTCTTT.

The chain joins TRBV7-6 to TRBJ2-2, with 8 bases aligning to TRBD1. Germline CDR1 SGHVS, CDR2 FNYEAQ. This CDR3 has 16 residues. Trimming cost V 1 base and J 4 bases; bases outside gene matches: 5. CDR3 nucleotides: TGTGCCAGCAGCTTAGGCTCAGGGGGCCTCACCGGGGAGCTGTTTTTT. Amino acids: CASSLGSGGLTGELFF.